This TCR beta chain stems from a study of blood T cells in healthy people across ages. The use of a sample-barcoded 5' primer and a J-beta primer mix characterized a second PCR of about 6 to 11 cycles. In TCRdb, the 5' RACE reads were re-called with MiXCR into one record per CDR3 protein. The data contain hundreds of thousands of distinct CDR3 sequences, roughly half of them singletons. CDR1 is MNHNS and CDR2 is SASEGT in the germline V gene. The CDR3 is 16 residues long. V trimming: 3 bases; J trimming: 8 bases; junction bases outside the gene matches: 9. This clonotype originated in a woman of 80 years or more in good health. The specimen was blood. This chain links TRBV6-1 with TRBJ2-1; 11 bases line up with TRBD2. The CDR3 loop reads CASSDGAGLAVYEQFF. DNA for the CDR3: TGTGCCAGCAGTGATGGAGCGGGACTAGCGGTATATGAGCAGTTCTTC.